Listed below are T cell receptor beta chains from one sample, sequenced in a study of T cell responses to AZD1222 COVID-19 vaccine. Sequenced by immunoSEQ multiplex PCR; TCRdb stores in-frame clones only, minus some. The sample has about 120,000 clones; more than 85% are singletons. Sequencing was performed on peripheral blood, taken 28 days after the second AZD1222 dose. The receptors come from an adult who received the AZD1222 COVID-19 vaccine. Each CDR3 is given without its conserved first and last residue. Fields, in order: V gene, CDR3 protein.

>TRBV4-1
ASSQVPSRGGYT
>TRBV28
ASTEWGGQGSNQPQH
>TRBV21-1
ASSEKNQGEPSYEQY
>TRBV28
ASSLDGGGRGPQH
>TRBV5-5
ASSTDISSGNTIY
>TRBV4-3
ASSQDSRNGYGYT
>TRBV27
ARPPGEDNEQF
>TRBV10-3
AISAPDRGYNEQF
>TRBV29-1
SVARGLSINNEQF
>TRBV6-5
ATTRDQVPNTEAF
>TRBV3-1/TRBV3-2
ASSQLGLGYGYT
>TRBV11-3
ASSRVGPGNTIY
>TRBV25-1
ASGGGQAFYNEQF
>TRBV30
AWSVTGGYLGTEAF
>TRBV6-2/TRBV6-3
ASSPGTGGPYQPQH
>TRBV5-1
ASSLAGGGHSYEQY
>TRBV5-4
ASSSDSYNEQF
>TRBV3-1/TRBV3-2
ATSGGWLDEKLF
>TRBV6-1
ASSDSWYRTDTQY
>TRBV3-1/TRBV3-2
ASSFRNKNTEAF
>TRBV30
AWSWFRDVEQY
>TRBV6-4
ASSATGAGYT
>TRBV19
ATKVDRRTNYGYT
>TRBV11-2
ASRPRGGSGNTIY
>TRBV11-3
ASSLQGEGYT
>TRBV7-2
ASSLRTGEYEQY
>TRBV2
ASRAGAPYEQY
>TRBV19
ASRSADSSPLH
>TRBV28
ASHRGGKLF
>TRBV4-3
ASSQRGYSEQY
>TRBV5-1
ASSLEGLAYEQY
>TRBV7-2
ASSPDKGTQY
>TRBV27
ASSFRGVTGELF
>TRBV5-1
ASFEAVGYNEQF
>TRBV7-2
ASRPGLAGGQY
>TRBV5-1
ASSPGQELGEY
>TRBV7-2
ASSLGRGSQPQH
>TRBV27
ASGLTGGSYNSPLH
>TRBV28
ASGYEQY
>TRBV11-2
ASRPSGGRYNEQF
>TRBV4-2
ASSQEAGSSYEQY
>TRBV28
ASSPIIGRQNTEAF
>TRBV20-1
TPDRNFGYT
>TRBV20-1
RDGTTEAF
>TRBV5-1
ASSSSTSGGFYEQY
>TRBV29-1
SVSTTAHSPLH
>TRBV9
ASSVGHLQETQY
>TRBV30
AWSPGTGYEQY
>TRBV6-6
ASRGRDEQY
>TRBV2
ASRGLQSTQY